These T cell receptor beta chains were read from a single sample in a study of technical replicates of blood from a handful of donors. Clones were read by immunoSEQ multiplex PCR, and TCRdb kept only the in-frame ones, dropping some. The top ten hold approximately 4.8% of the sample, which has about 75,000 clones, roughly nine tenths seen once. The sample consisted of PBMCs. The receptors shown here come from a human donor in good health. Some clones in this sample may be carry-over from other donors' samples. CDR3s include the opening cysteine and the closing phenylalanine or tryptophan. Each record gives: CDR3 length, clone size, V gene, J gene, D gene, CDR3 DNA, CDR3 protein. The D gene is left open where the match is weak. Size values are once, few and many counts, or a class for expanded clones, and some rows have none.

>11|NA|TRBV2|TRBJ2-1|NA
TGTGCCAGCACTTTGAGCGATGAGCAGTTCTTC
CASTLSDEQFF
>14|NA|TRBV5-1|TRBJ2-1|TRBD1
TGCGCCAGCAGCCCGCCGGGACAGGGGGTTGAGCAGTTCTTC
CASSPPGQGVEQFF
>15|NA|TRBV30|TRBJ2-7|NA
TGTGCCTGGAGTGGAGGGACACCCGGCTCCTACGAGCAGTACTTC
CAWSGGTPGSYEQYF
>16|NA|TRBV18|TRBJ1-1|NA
TGTGCCAGCTCACCACAGGGGCCCATCATGAACACTGAAGCTTTCTTT
CASSPQGPIMNTEAFF
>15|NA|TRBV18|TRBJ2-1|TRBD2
TGTGCCAGCTCACCGTCTGGCGGGGGGTACAATGAGCAGTTCTTC
CASSPSGGGYNEQFF
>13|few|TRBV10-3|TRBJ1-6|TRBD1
TGTGCCATCAGTGAAAGGGGGCTTGCCCCCCTCCACTTT
CAISERGLAPLHF
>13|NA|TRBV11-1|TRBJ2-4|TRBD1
TGTGCCAGCAGCCCCAGACAGGGAAACATTCAGTACTTC
CASSPRQGNIQYF
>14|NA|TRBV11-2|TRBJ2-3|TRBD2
TGTGCCAGCAGCTTAGTGCTAGCGGGAGGTACGCAGTATTTT
CASSLVLAGGTQYF
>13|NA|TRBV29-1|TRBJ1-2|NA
TGCAGCGTCCGGACAGAGACTAACTATGGCCACACCTTC
CSVRTETNYGHTF
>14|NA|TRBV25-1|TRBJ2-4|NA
TGTGCCAGCAGCCCCAGGGGTGGCAAAAACATTCAGTACTTC
CASSPRGGKNIQYF
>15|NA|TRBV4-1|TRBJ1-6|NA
TGCGCCAGCAGCCAAGCCGGGGAACAGGGTTCACCCCTCCACTTT
CASSQAGEQGSPLHF
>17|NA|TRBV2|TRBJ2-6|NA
TGTGCCAGCAGTGATACCTACAGCCTCTCTGGGGCCAACGTCCTGACTTTC
CASSDTYSLSGANVLTF
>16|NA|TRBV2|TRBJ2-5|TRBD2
TGTGCCAGCAGGAGGATGGGGCGGGGGGGCCAGGAGACCCAGTACTTC
CASRRMGRGGQETQYF
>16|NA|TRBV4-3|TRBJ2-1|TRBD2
TGCGCCAGCAGCCGCTTAGCGGGGGAGAGATCCAATGAGCAGTTCTTC
CASSRLAGERSNEQFF
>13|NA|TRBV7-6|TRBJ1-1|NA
TGTGCCAGCAGCCCCCCTCGGAACACTGAAGCTTTCTTT
CASSPPRNTEAFF
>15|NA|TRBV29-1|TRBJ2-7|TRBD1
TGCAGCGTTGAAGATCTGGACAGGTACCCCTACGAGCAGTACTTC
CSVEDLDRYPYEQYF
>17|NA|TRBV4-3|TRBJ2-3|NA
TGCGCCAGCAGCCAAGCCTACGGCGGGATAATCACAGATACGCAGTATTTT
CASSQAYGGIITDTQYF
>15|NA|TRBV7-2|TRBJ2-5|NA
TGTGCCAGCAGCTTACAACTGCGGCAGGGGGAGACCCAGTACTTC
CASSLQLRQGETQYF
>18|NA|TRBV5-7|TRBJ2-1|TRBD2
TGTGCCAGTCCCTCCCTTCTGGGGGGGACCCCGTCCTACAATGAGCAGTTCTTC
CASPSLLGGTPSYNEQFF
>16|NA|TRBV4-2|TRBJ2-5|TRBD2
TGTGCCAGCAGCCAAGTCCGACTAGCGGGGGGGGAGACCCAGTACTTC
CASSQVRLAGGETQYF
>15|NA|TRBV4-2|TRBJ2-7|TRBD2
TGTGCCAGCAGCCAAGATCTACACCTAGCGGGCGGGCAGTACTTC
CASSQDLHLAGGQYF
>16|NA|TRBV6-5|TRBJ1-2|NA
TGTGCCAGCAGTTACTCGATGGCAGCGGCTAACTATGGCTACACCTTC
CASSYSMAAANYGYTF
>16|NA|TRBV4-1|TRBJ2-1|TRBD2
TGCGCCAGCAGCCAAGATGGGACTAGGATGTACATAGAGCAGTTCTTC
CASSQDGTRMYIEQFF
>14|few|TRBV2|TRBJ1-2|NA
TGTGCCAGCAGTGAATCCAGGGCCCCCTATGGCTACACCTTC
CASSESRAPYGYTF
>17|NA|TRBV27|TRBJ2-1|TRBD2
TGTGCCAGCAGTTTAGGTCTAGCTAGCGGGAGTAAGAATGAGCAGTTCTTC
CASSLGLASGSKNEQFF
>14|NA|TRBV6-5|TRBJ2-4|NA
TGTGCCAGCAGTTACTCAGGCGTAGCTGCCATTCAGTACTTC
CASSYSGVAAIQYF
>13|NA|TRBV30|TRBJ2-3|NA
TGTGCCTGGAAGCCCCCCGGGGTAGATACGCAGTATTTT
CAWKPPGVDTQYF
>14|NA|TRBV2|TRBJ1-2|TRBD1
TGTGCCACCTCGCGACAGGGGGATTACTATGGCTACACCTTC
CATSRQGDYYGYTF